The rows below give T cell receptor beta chains drawn from one sample of a study of technical replicates of blood from several donors. Libraries were prepared by immunoSEQ multiplex PCR; TCRdb keeps only in-frame clonotypes and omits some of them. The table lists tens of thousands of clones, roughly 94% of them singletons, with around 0.37% in the top ten. Sequences were obtained from T cells isolated from PBMCs. Receptors originate from a human donor in good health. The CDR3 runs from the conserved cysteine through the conserved F or W. D genes are given only for firm matches.

TRBV28	TRBD2	TRBJ2-5	CASSLAGVRETQYF
TRBV9	TRBD2	TRBJ2-3	CASSVGGGHSTDTQYF
TRBV9	TRBD2	TRBJ2-1	CASSVGTSGINEQFF
TRBV28	NA	TRBJ1-1	CASTTAMNTEAFF
TRBV5-1	TRBD1	TRBJ1-2	CASSPGQGAGGYTF
TRBV30	NA	TRBJ1-1	CAWSVQLDTEAFF
TRBV19	TRBD1	TRBJ1-2	CASSSGTGATYGYTF
TRBV7-6	TRBD2	TRBJ2-7	CASSLATSGNRYEQYF
TRBV11-3	NA	TRBJ1-1	CASSLDAEYTEAFF
TRBV10-1	TRBD1	TRBJ1-2	CASSPTTGGHYGYTF
TRBV2	NA	TRBJ1-5	CASSPQGSNQPQHF
TRBV7-9	NA	TRBJ2-2	CASSAPAGELFF
TRBV18	NA	TRBJ1-3	CASSPQQGLGSGNTIYF
TRBV5-8	TRBD1	TRBJ1-1	CASSGYQGANVFNTEAFF
TRBV6-5	TRBD2	TRBJ2-7	CASSQLTSGNEQYF
TRBV9	TRBD1	TRBJ1-5	CASSPTGTDDQPQHF
TRBV6-5	NA	TRBJ2-7	CASSYLQPRFTYEQYF
TRBV7-9	TRBD1	TRBJ1-1	CASSLGDRGTFF
TRBV27	NA	TRBJ2-6	CASSQDFRSGANVLTF
TRBV2	NA	TRBJ1-2	CASSGQTGTSGYTF
TRBV9	NA	TRBJ2-7	CASSEAGSSYEQYF
TRBV7-3	NA	TRBJ2-1	CASSLTEGNEQFF
TRBV5-1	TRBD1	TRBJ2-1	CASSKPRLGTDSYNEQFF
TRBV28	NA	TRBJ2-7	CASRETGRGYEQYF
TRBV14	NA	TRBJ1-5	CASSPPGGFGQPQHF
TRBV5-6	TRBD2	TRBJ2-1	CASSPGGTIYNEQFF
TRBV11-2	TRBD1	TRBJ2-3	CASSLDAPGGGKDTQYF
TRBV5-5	NA	TRBJ2-7	CASSFRVGEVYEQYF
TRBV29-1	NA	TRBJ2-7	CSPISTPHAIYEQYF
TRBV5-1	TRBD1	TRBJ2-3	CASSSTGEGSTDTQYF
TRBV7-3	NA	TRBJ2-5	CASSLKSQGETQYF
TRBV7-8	NA	TRBJ1-3	CASSRDFSGNTIYF
TRBV6-1	NA	TRBJ2-7	CASRGDITPYEQYF
TRBV4-3	TRBD2	TRBJ2-1	CASSWTSGPKQFF
TRBV6-5	NA	TRBJ2-7	CASSYQHLTEGYEQYF
TRBV6-5	TRBD2	TRBJ2-1	CASSSSGPYNEQFF
TRBV7-2	NA	TRBJ2-1	CASSRYGSGYNEQFF
TRBV27	TRBD1	TRBJ1-1	CASSPRRDSFNTEAFF
TRBV10-3	TRBD1	TRBJ1-5	CAISGDRGDQPQHF
TRBV5-6	NA	TRBJ2-2	CASSPRAGYTGELFF
TRBV2	NA	TRBJ1-4	CASKGQGGEKLFF
TRBV20-1	NA	TRBJ1-1	CSARQGPEAFF
TRBV6-6	NA	TRBJ2-2	CASSLPGAGELFF
TRBV2	NA	TRBJ1-1	CASSEGREVDTEAFF
TRBV19	TRBD1	TRBJ1-1	CASSNRDRGLGTEAFF
TRBV7-2	TRBD2	TRBJ2-4	CASSSAGLRGNKNIQYF
TRBV7-8	NA	TRBJ2-7	CASSFSSESSYEQYF
TRBV6-5	NA	TRBJ2-5	CASSPDWETQYF
TRBV7-3	TRBD2	TRBJ2-2	CASSFAGGGGTGELFF
TRBV2	NA	TRBJ2-7	CASKMSGAIYEQYF
TRBV9	NA	TRBJ2-5	CASSVGLQETQYF
TRBV9	TRBD2	TRBJ2-5	CASSRGGIQETQYF
TRBV27	TRBD2	TRBJ2-7	CASSLLAGGPRDEQYF
TRBV5-1	NA	TRBJ1-1	CASRAGPEAFF
TRBV7-8	NA	TRBJ1-5	CASSQDSRGKGPQHF
TRBV18	TRBD1	TRBJ2-7	CASSPGTGAFEQYF
TRBV2	TRBD2	TRBJ2-3	CASSERTSSQYF
TRBV2	TRBD1	TRBJ1-2	CASRAGTGRGYTF